The rows below give T cell receptor beta chains drawn from one sample of a study of response to subunit inactivated influenza vaccine. MiXCR, run by TCRdb on the RT-PCR reads, gives a single entry per CDR3 protein. The data contain 500,000 or so distinct CDR3 sequences, more than 15% of them seen just once; the ten biggest clones take up approximately 3%. The sequences come from CD4+ T cells sorted from PBMCs, collected less than 25 months after vaccination. The receptors were sampled from a man between 50 and 69 years old who received an inactivated influenza vaccine. Each CDR3 is given with its conserved first and last residue. The order of the fields is clone size, J gene, V gene, D gene, CDR3 protein, CDR3 DNA. The D gene is left open where the match is weak. Size tells how often a clone was seen (once, few, many) or the class of an expanded clone, and some rows leave it out.

.	TRBJ1-2	TRBV20-1	.	CSARVGGSYGYTF	TGCAGTGCTAGAGTTGGGGGAAGCTATGGCTACACCTTC
few	TRBJ2-5	TRBV20-1	.	CSARVGVGTQYF	TGCAGTGCTAGAGTGGGGGTGGGGACCCAGTACTTC
few	TRBJ2-7	TRBV5-1	TRBD2	CASSPATSANEQYF	TGCGCCAGCAGCCCTGCGACTAGCGCTAACGAGCAGTACTTC
.	TRBJ2-2	TRBV4-3	TRBD2	CASSQDSQREPVPTGELFF	TGCGCCAGCAGCCAAGATAGCCAGCGGGAGCCGGTTCCCACCGGGGAGCTGTTTTTT
.	TRBJ1-5	TRBV6-1	.	CASSGAMVGRIQPQHF	TGTGCCAGCAGTGGGGCTATGGTGGGGCGGATTCAGCCCCAGCATTTT
.	TRBJ1-6	TRBV9	.	CASSEGLTNSPLHF	TGTGCCAGCAGCGAGGGGTTGACGAATTCACCCCTCCACTTT
.	TRBJ2-2	TRBV25-1	TRBD1	CASSRTGDITGELFF	TGTGCCAGCAGCAGGACAGGGGATATCACCGGGGAGCTGTTTTTT
.	TRBJ2-4	TRBV5-6	TRBD1	CASSLGQGVSGNIQYF	TGTGCCAGCAGCTTGGGACAGGGGGTTTCGGGAAACATTCAGTACTTC
.	TRBJ2-3	TRBV5-6	TRBD1	CASSLMGQGAGDTQYF	TGTGCCAGCAGCTTGATGGGTCAGGGGGCAGGAGATACGCAGTATTTT
few	TRBJ2-5	TRBV7-8	TRBD1	CASSLKAQGQETQYF	TGTGCCAGCAGCTTAAAGGCACAGGGGCAAGAGACCCAGTACTTC
few	TRBJ2-2	TRBV25-1	.	CASKRGDTGELFF	TGTGCCAGTAAAAGGGGGGACACCGGGGAGCTGTTTTTT
.	TRBJ2-3	TRBV5-5	TRBD2	CASSPEPGLSQYF	TGTGCCAGCAGCCCGGAACCGGGACTATCGCAGTATTTT
few	TRBJ1-6	TRBV20-1	.	CSAREGQTRGPLHF	TGCAGTGCTAGAGAGGGCCAAACGAGGGGGCCCCTCCACTTT
.	TRBJ2-6	TRBV11-2	.	CASSLIYPTSGANVLTF	TGTGCCAGCAGCTTAATTTATCCGACCTCTGGGGCCAACGTCCTGACTTTC
many	TRBJ2-7	TRBV7-2	.	CASSAGQGPYEQYF	TGTGCCAGCAGCGCCGGGCAGGGCCCCTACGAGCAGTACTTC
.	TRBJ2-3	TRBV9	.	CASSGPSGTDTQYF	TGTGCCAGCAGCGGACCTAGCGGCACAGATACGCAGTATTTT
many	TRBJ1-2	TRBV5-1	.	CASSFVQDYGYTF	TGCGCCAGCAGCTTCGTCCAGGACTATGGCTACACCTTC
.	TRBJ1-2	TRBV4-2	.	CASSRIDLPGRFYGYTF	TGTGCCAGCAGCCGAATAGATCTACCGGGACGGTTCTATGGCTACACCTTC
.	TRBJ2-1	TRBV4-2	.	CASSQETGIYNEQFF	TGTGCCAGCAGCCAAGAAACTGGAATTTACAATGAGCAGTTCTTC
.	TRBJ2-3	TRBV18	.	CASSPGTRTDTQYF	TGTGCCAGCTCACCAGGGACGCGCACAGATACGCAGTATTTT
few	TRBJ2-6	TRBV10-3	.	CAISESGPGSGANVLTF	TGTGCCATCAGTGAGTCGGGCCCAGGGAGTGGGGCCAACGTCCTGACTTTC
.	TRBJ2-3	TRBV10-3	.	CAITRGNTDTQYF	TGTGCCATCACCAGGGGTAACACAGATACGCAGTATTTT
many	TRBJ2-1	TRBV7-2	TRBD2	CASSLGTSGGTEQFF	TGTGCCAGCAGCTTAGGGACTAGCGGGGGAACTGAGCAGTTCTTC
few	TRBJ2-3	TRBV5-6	TRBD1	CASSLPDRGSTDTQYF	TGTGCCAGCAGCTTGCCCGACAGGGGAAGCACAGATACGCAGTATTTT
many	TRBJ2-1	TRBV12-3/TRBV12-4	TRBD1	CASSPTGLELLSEQFF	TGTGCCAGCAGCCCGACAGGGCTGGAACTGTTGAGTGAGCAGTTCTTC
few	TRBJ2-1	TRBV28	.	CASSYLGSSYNEQFF	TGTGCCAGCAGCTACCTTGGGAGCTCCTACAATGAGCAGTTCTTC
.	TRBJ1-4	TRBV20-1	TRBD1	CSARRRQGTVNEKLFF	TGCAGTGCTAGAAGGAGACAAGGGACAGTGAATGAAAAACTGTTTTTT
.	TRBJ2-6	TRBV5-5	TRBD1	CASSLGGQSQGTNVLTF	TGTGCCAGCAGCTTGGGGGGACAGTCGCAGGGAACCAACGTCCTGACTTTC
.	TRBJ2-7	TRBV6-2/TRBV6-3	.	CASSYIGQLSYEQYF	TGTGCCAGCAGTTATATAGGACAGCTTTCCTACGAGCAGTACTTC
.	TRBJ1-2	TRBV20-1	.	CSATGYTF	TGCAGTGCTACTGGCTACACCTTC
many	TRBJ1-1	TRBV6-2/TRBV6-3	.	CASSYRGRFSPAFF	TGTGCCAGCAGTTACAGAGGTCGGTTTTCGCCAGCTTTCTTT
.	TRBJ1-4	TRBV10-3	.	CAISDTPGAREKLFF	TGTGCCATCAGTGACACTCCCGGAGCAAGGGAAAAACTGTTTTTT
few	TRBJ2-7	TRBV4-1	TRBD1	CASSQVLGQGPPYEQYF	TGCGCCAGCAGCCAAGTATTGGGACAGGGTCCCCCTTACGAGCAGTACTTC
.	TRBJ2-7	TRBV20-1	.	CSANRDPYEQYF	TGCAGTGCTAACCGGGATCCCTACGAGCAGTACTTC
many	TRBJ1-4	TRBV4-1	TRBD1	CASSQGQGAGSEKLFF	TGCGCCAGCAGCCAAGGACAGGGGGCTGGATCTGAAAAACTGTTTTTT
few	TRBJ1-5	TRBV6-6	.	CASSSGGQPQHF	TGTGCCAGCAGTTCGGGGGGTCAGCCCCAGCATTTT
.	TRBJ1-4	TRBV7-2	TRBD1	CASSLGQGVEKLFF	TGTGCCAGCAGCTTAGGACAGGGGGTGGAAAAACTGTTTTTT
.	TRBJ2-7	TRBV18	.	CASSPSTGGGYEQYF	TGTGCCAGCTCACCATCCACAGGTGGCGGATACGAGCAGTACTTC
.	TRBJ2-7	TRBV28	.	CASSQPPFYEQYF	TGTGCCAGCAGCCAACCGCCTTTCTACGAGCAGTACTTC
.	TRBJ2-7	TRBV28	.	CASGPSKGFPYEQYF	TGTGCCAGCGGGCCGTCGAAGGGGTTTCCTTACGAGCAGTACTTC
few	TRBJ2-7	TRBV29-1	TRBD2	CSVENRLAGRGEQYF	TGCAGCGTTGAAAACCGACTAGCGGGACGAGGCGAGCAGTACTTC
once	TRBJ2-3	TRBV5-1	.	CASSFRGRDLSGQYF	TGCGCCAGCAGCTTCCGGGGCCGGGATTTGAGTGGGCAGTATTTT
.	TRBJ2-5	TRBV19	.	CASSTKAGGRNQETQYF	TGTGCCAGTAGTACTAAAGCAGGCGGCAGGAACCAAGAGACCCAGTACTTC
many	TRBJ2-2	TRBV6-2/TRBV6-3	.	CASTWQARGELFF	TGTGCCAGCACGTGGCAGGCCCGCGGGGAGCTGTTTTTT
.	TRBJ2-3	TRBV11-2	TRBD2	CASSPLFGLAGGSDTQYF	TGTGCCAGCAGCCCTCTTTTTGGACTAGCGGGAGGTTCAGATACGCAGTATTTT
few	TRBJ2-5	TRBV2	TRBD2	CASSGLAGGYLETQYF	TGTGCCAGCAGTGGACTAGCGGGGGGATACTTAGAGACCCAGTACTTC
.	TRBJ2-2	TRBV29-1	.	CSVGRQTTGELFF	TGCAGCGTTGGGAGACAGACCACCGGGGAGCTGTTTTTT
.	TRBJ2-2	TRBV12-3/TRBV12-4	.	CVSTLTSGRRDGELFF	TGTGTCAGCACTTTAACGTCGGGCAGAAGGGACGGGGAGCTGTTTTTT
few	TRBJ2-2	TRBV20-1	.	CSATGINTGELFF	TGCAGTGCCACGGGGATTAACACCGGGGAGCTGTTTTTT
.	TRBJ2-2	TRBV5-1	.	CAGRLASGTGELFF	TGCGCCGGCAGGCTTGCGAGTGGAACCGGGGAGCTGTTTTTT
.	TRBJ1-1	TRBV29-1	.	CSASREQDTEAFF	TGCAGCGCCTCTCGGGAGCAGGACACTGAAGCTTTCTTT
.	TRBJ1-6	TRBV7-2	TRBD1	CASRGQITNNSPLHF	TGTGCCAGCAGGGGACAGATAACAAATAATTCACCCCTCCACTTT
few	TRBJ2-3	TRBV10-3	.	CAISDRGDTQYF	TGTGCCATCAGTGACAGGGGAGATACGCAGTATTTT
.	TRBJ2-3	TRBV4-1	.	CASSQFFQAVRDTQYF	TGCGCCAGCAGCCAATTCTTTCAGGCGGTAAGAGATACGCAGTATTTT